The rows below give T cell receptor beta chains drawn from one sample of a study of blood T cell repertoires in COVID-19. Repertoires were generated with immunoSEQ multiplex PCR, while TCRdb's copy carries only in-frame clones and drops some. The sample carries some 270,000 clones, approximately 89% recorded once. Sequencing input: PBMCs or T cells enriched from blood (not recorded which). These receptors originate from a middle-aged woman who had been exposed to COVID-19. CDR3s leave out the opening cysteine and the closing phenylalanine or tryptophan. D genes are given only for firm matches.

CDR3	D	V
ATSDSTGGAANYGYT	TRBD1	TRBV24-1
TSQATTGELF	.	TRBV29-1
ASRPTGSQPQH	.	TRBV28
ASSLNSGGSTEAF	TRBD1	TRBV5-1
ASRITHNSYNEQF	.	TRBV27
ASSPRGRSPLH	TRBD1	TRBV12-3/TRBV12-4
ATSGFDNEQF	.	TRBV24-1
SALAGNTIY	.	TRBV29-1
ATSDDFAGSTGELF	.	TRBV24-1
ASSYSMEIPNEKLF	.	TRBV6-2/TRBV6-3
AWSPTRGIQY	.	TRBV30
ASSLRRASGANTGELF	.	TRBV7-2
ASRTEGSNQPQH	.	TRBV18
ASSQAGTHNEQF	.	TRBV14
ASSRQGSNSPLH	TRBD1	TRBV27
ASSEALIRGVAF	.	TRBV2
ASRAGQKNQPQH	TRBD1	TRBV6-5
ASSREGLPSDTQY	.	TRBV4-3
ASSLAEYSNQPQH	.	TRBV7-2
ASSLGPKTGGQETQY	TRBD1	TRBV5-1